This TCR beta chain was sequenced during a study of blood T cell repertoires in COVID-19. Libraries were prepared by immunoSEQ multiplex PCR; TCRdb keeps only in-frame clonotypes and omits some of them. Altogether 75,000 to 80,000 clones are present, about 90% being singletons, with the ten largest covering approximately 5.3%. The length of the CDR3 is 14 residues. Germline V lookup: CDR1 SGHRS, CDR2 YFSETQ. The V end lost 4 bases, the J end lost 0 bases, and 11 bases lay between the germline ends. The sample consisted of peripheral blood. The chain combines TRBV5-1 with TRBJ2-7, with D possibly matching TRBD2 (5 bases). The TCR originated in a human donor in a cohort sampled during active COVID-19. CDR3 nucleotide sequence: TGCGCCAGCAGCCCGGCGGGCAACTCCTACGAGCAGTACTTC. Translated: CASSPAGNSYEQYF.